These 27 T cell receptor beta chains were sequenced from one sample in a study of CD8 T cells in ankylosing spondylitis. TCRdb processed the 5' RACE reads anew with MiXCR; each CDR3 protein has one entry. Of some 130,000 distinct CDR3 sequences detected, about a sixth appear once; the ten largest clones hold roughly 30%. No cognate antigen is known for these TCRs. Overall study findings and caveats: Within ankylosing spondylitis blood, a TCR beta motif made up of several highly homologous variants appeared to be characteristic.

Sequencing was carried out using blood, either unsorted or a sorted T cell fraction (not recorded which). The receptors shown here come from a male donor with ankylosing spondylitis.

In its sample, this clonotype was seen a few times. The chain joins TRBV7-6 to TRBJ2-1; D could derive from TRBD1 or TRBD2 (6 bases each). Germline V gene lookup returns CDR1 SGHVS and CDR2 FNYEAQ. The V gene lost 4 bases and the J gene lost 13 bases, with 14 bases spanning the gap. This CDR3 has 12 amino acids. CDR3 region: CASSWGAGLQFF. In DNA form, the CDR3 reads TGTGCCAGCAGCTGGGGGGCGGGTCTCCAGTTCTTC.

This clonotype was counted only a few times. The chain uses TRBV4-2 and TRBJ2-1; a possible D gene is TRBD2 (5 bases). The CDR3 contains 18 residues. CDR1 and CDR2 from the germline V gene are LGHNA and YNFKEQ. Trimming took 0 bases from V and 7 from J, leaving 22 bases between them. CDR3: CASSQDPRGAILLNEQFF. CDR3 DNA sequence: TGTGCCAGCAGCCAAGATCCACGGGGAGCCATACTTCTTAATGAGCAGTTCTTC.

This clonotype was recorded a few times. V and J are TRBV4-1 and TRBJ1-5; TRBD1 matches 7 bases. Unmatched junction bases numbered 5, after V lost 0 bases and J lost 6 bases. Germline-derived CDR1 and CDR2 are MGHRA and YSYEKL. CDR3 length: 15 amino acids. The CDR3 sequence: CASSQEEGAGQPQHF. The CDR3 DNA reads as TGCGCCAGCAGCCAAGAGGAGGGGGCAGGTCAGCCCCAGCATTTT.

Relative to its sample, this clonotype is medium-sized. The chain couples TRBV4-1 to TRBJ2-1; no firm D call. The CDR3 spans 16 residues. V lost 1 base to trimming and J lost 8 bases, with 18 bases between them. Germline-derived CDR1 and CDR2 are MGHRA and YSYEKL. CDR3 coding DNA: TGCGCCAGCAGCCAAGCTCCCCTGGTTGCGACTTATGAGCAGTTCTTC. Protein sequence: CASSQAPLVATYEQFF.

This clonotype was counted between two and nine times. This chain links TRBV7-9 with TRBJ2-1; 9 positions agree with TRBD1. The CDR3 contains 15 residues. Germline V gives CDR1 SEHNR, CDR2 FQNEAQ (reference sequence). With 4 bases clipped from V and 6 bases from J, the junction kept 7 bases outside the gene matches. The CDR3 reads CASSSYVGQGNEQFF. CDR3 bases: TGTGCCAGCAGCTCATATGTGGGACAGGGCAATGAGCAGTTCTTC.

Here the CDR3 reads CASSLAGTYEQYF. DNA for the CDR3: TGTGCCAGCAGCTTAGCGGGCACCTACGAGCAGTACTTC. The rearrangement links TRBV7-9 to TRBJ2-7; D unresolved. This CDR3 is 13 amino acids long. V lost 0 bases and J 2 bases, leaving 5 bases between the germline ends. Germline values: CDR1 SEHNR, CDR2 FQNEAQ (reference sequence).

The gene calls are TRBV19 and TRBJ2-7; TRBD2 is a possible D gene (6 bases). Trimming took off 6 bases at V and 1 base at J, with 13 bases between the two ends. The CDR3 extends over 14 amino acids. The germline V gene encodes CDR1 LNHDA and CDR2 SQIVND (reference sequence). The CDR3 spells CASRGTENSYEQYF. CDR3 nucleotide sequence: TGTGCCAGTAGAGGGACTGAGAATTCCTACGAGCAGTACTTC. Using reference TRBV19 and TRBJ2-7 for the parts outside the CDR3, the full variable domain is DGGITQSPKYLFRKEGQNVTLSCEQNLNHDAMYWYRQDPGQGLRLIYYSQIVNDFQKGDIAEGYSVSREKKESFPLTVTSAQKNPTAFYLCASRGTENSYEQYFGPGTRLTVT.

There are a few counts of this clonotype. This chain joins TRBV27 and TRBJ2-1; 12 nucleotides line up with TRBD2. The V gene's germline CDR1 is MNHEY and CDR2 SMNVEV (reference sequence). Trimming at V came to 1 base and at J to 1 base, leaving 5 bases not matched to a gene. This CDR3 is 18 amino acids long. The CDR3 region is CASSLLTSGSGSYNEQFF. The DNA for the CDR3 is TGTGCCAGCAGTTTATTGACTAGCGGGAGTGGGTCCTACAATGAGCAGTTCTTC.

The V call is TRBV9, the J call TRBJ2-7; 7 bases agree with TRBD1. The CDR3 has 14 residues. V lost 5 bases, J lost 2 bases, and 7 bases stayed unmatched. CDR1 SGDLS and CDR2 YYNGEE come from the germline V gene. For the CDR3, the DNA is TGTGCCAGCAGTAAGACAGGGAGTCCCTACGAGCAGTACTTC. This sequence encodes CASSKTGSPYEQYF. The full variable domain, its missing parts supplied by reference TRBV9 and TRBJ2-7, is DSGVTQTPKHLITATGQRVTLRCSPRSGDLSVYWYQQSLDQGLQFLIQYYNGEERAKGNILERFSAQQFPDLHSELNLSSLELGDSALYFCASSKTGSPYEQYFGPGTRLTVT.

The V and J genes are TRBV7-3 and TRBJ2-1, with 9 bases that match TRBD2. The germline V gene has CDR1 SGHTA and CDR2 FQGTGA. Trimming at V came to 2 bases and at J to 6 bases, leaving 14 bases not matched to a gene. The CDR3 consists of 18 residues. CDR3 nucleotide sequence: TGTGCCAGCAGCTTACTTCGGGATCCAGCGGGAGGACCCAATGAGCAGTTCTTC. Protein product: CASSLLRDPAGGPNEQFF.

This clonotype appeared many times. The rearrangement joins TRBV9 to TRBJ1-2; possible D gene TRBD1, 5 bases. This CDR3 has 13 residues. The germline V and J ends were trimmed by 2 bases and 5 bases, with 10 bases remaining between them. CDR1 and CDR2 from the germline V gene are SGDLS and YYNGEE. CDR3 DNA: TGTGCCAGCAGCGTCGGGACGGAATATGGCTACACCTTC. Translating gives CASSVGTEYGYTF.

The chain couples TRBV21-1 to TRBJ2-6; whether TRBD1, the table's D call, matches the DNA was not checked. TRBV21-1 corresponds to a pseudogene. The CDR3 loop spans 18 amino acids. CDR3 nucleotide sequence: TGTGCCAGCAGCAATCAGGACAGTCCCGACTCTGGGGCCAACGTCCTGACTTTC. Translation: CASSNQDSPDSGANVLTF.

This chain connects TRBV5-5 to TRBJ2-1; D gene uncertain. Per the germline V gene, CDR1 is SGHKS and CDR2 is YYEKEE (reference sequence). The CDR3 extends over 13 amino acids. Trimming cost V 0 bases and J 6 bases, with 7 bases left between them. The chain's CDR3 is CASSLERVNEQFF. For the CDR3, the DNA is TGTGCCAGCAGCTTGGAAAGGGTCAATGAGCAGTTCTTC.

This clonotype has just a few counts. V and J are TRBV3-1 and TRBJ2-7; the D call may be TRBD1 or TRBD2 (5 bases each). V lost 6 bases, J lost 4 bases, and 19 bases lay in between. Germline CDR1 reads LGHDT; CDR2 reads YNNKEL (reference sequence). The CDR3 consists of 15 residues. Here the CDR3 reads CASSRLPGPGYEQYF. In DNA, the CDR3 is TGTGCCAGCAGTCGTCTTCCGGGGCCAGGGTACGAGCAGTACTTC.

This clonotype has more than one count but fewer than ten. For the CDR3, the DNA is TGTGCCAGCAGTTTGTTCGGGACAGGGAGATTTGGCTACACCTTC. Amino acid sequence: CASSLFGTGRFGYTF. The chain has TRBV12-3 or TRBV12-4 and TRBJ1-2; 9 nucleotides line up with TRBD1. CDR3 length: 15 amino acids. The junction had 9 bases not matched to a gene; V was cut back by 3 bases and J by 7 bases.

This clonotype has only a few counts. The chain joins TRBV24-1 to TRBJ2-1; D ambiguous. CDR1 is KGHDR, CDR2 SFDVKD, per germline. This CDR3 region has 14 residues. Deletions cut 4 bases from V and 3 bases from J, with 9 bases between. The CDR3 is CATSDQAGYNEQFF. DNA for the CDR3: TGTGCCACCAGTGACCAGGCCGGCTACAATGAGCAGTTCTTC.

The V gene is TRBV20-1, the J gene TRBJ2-1; D is uncertain. Germline-derived CDR1 and CDR2 are DFQATT and SNEGSKA (reference sequence). Trimming shortened V by 0 bases and J by 8 bases, and 5 bases separated the two germline ends. This CDR3 spans 11 amino acids. In nucleotides, the CDR3 is TGCAGTGCTAGAGATAACTATGAGCAGTTCTTC. Translated, it gives CSARDNYEQFF.

V and J are TRBV19 and TRBJ2-1; 10 bases align to TRBD2. Trimming took 10 bases from V and 6 from J; bases not matched to a gene: 9. The CDR3 sequence is 14 residues long. Germline lookup yields CDR1 LNHDA and CDR2 SQIVND (reference sequence). CDR3 region: CATEVGLATNEQFF. CDR3 bases: TGTGCCACTGAAGTGGGACTAGCGACCAATGAGCAGTTCTTC.

The chain combines TRBV5-6 with TRBJ1-5; D is uncertain. CDR3 size: 15 residues. The V gene's germline CDR1 is SGHDT and CDR2 YYEEEE. V was pared by 0 bases and J by 6 bases, with 13 bases between. In DNA form, the CDR3 reads TGTGCCAGCAGCTTGGGAACGGGCCCGCTTCAGCCCCAGCATTTT. Translation gives CASSLGTGPLQPQHF.

V usage is TRBV4-3 and J usage is TRBJ1-2; D might be TRBD1 (6 bases). Germline assignment: CDR1 LGHNA and CDR2 YSLEER. V gave up 0 bases and J gave up 4 bases, with 9 bases separating them. CDR3 length equals 14 residues. The CDR3 DNA is TGCGCCAGCAGCCAAGATGTGGACAGCTATGGCTACACCTTC. Translating it yields CASSQDVDSYGYTF.

CDR3: CASSYVRVSGGSPEQYF. The CDR3 DNA is TGTGCCAGCAGCTACGTTAGGGTTAGCGGAGGGAGTCCCGAGCAGTACTTC. The chain has TRBV28 and TRBJ2-7; D is possibly TRBD2 (6 bases). Between the trimmed V and J ends, which lost 6 bases and 6 bases, there was a span of 27 bases. Germline V gene data show CDR1 as MDHEN and CDR2 as SYDVKM. The CDR3 loop spans 17 amino acids. The full variable domain, in which reference TRBV28 and TRBJ2-7 provide the parts outside the CDR3, is DVKVTQSSRYLVKRTGEKVFLECVQDMDHENMFWYRQDPGLGLRLIYFSYDVKMKEKGDIPEGYSVSREKKERFSLILESASTNQTSMYLCASSYVRVSGGSPEQYFGPGTRLTVT.

This clonotype was seen only a few times. The chain couples TRBV7-9 to TRBJ2-7, with TRBD2 as a possible D gene (5 bases). This CDR3 contains 14 residues. Trimming took 4 bases from V and 3 from J, leaving 13 bases between them. CDR1 is SEHNR and CDR2 is FQNEAQ in the germline V gene (reference sequence). This CDR3 reads CASSSRDLSYEQYF. In DNA form, the CDR3 reads TGTGCCAGCAGCTCCCGGGATCTCAGCTACGAGCAGTACTTC.

The sample holds many counts of this clonotype. The chain has TRBV4-1 and TRBJ1-4, with unresolved D. V was cut by 1 base and J by 12 bases, with 12 bases left in between. This CDR3 is 13 amino acids long. The germline CDR1 and CDR2 sequences are MGHRA and YSYEKL. The CDR3 sequence: CASSQAAQRELFF. As DNA, the CDR3 is TGCGCCAGCAGCCAAGCCGCTCAACGGGAACTGTTTTTT.

This clonotype was seen a few times. The chain joins TRBV7-9 to TRBJ2-2; the match to TRBD1 covers 11 bases. The germline gives CDR1 SEHNR, CDR2 FQNEAQ (reference sequence). V lost 5 bases, J lost 6 bases, and 5 bases stayed unmatched. The CDR3 runs 15 residues. CDR3: CASSIGQGAAGELFF. CDR3 DNA: TGTGCCAGCAGCATCGGACAGGGGGCCGCCGGGGAGCTGTTTTTT.

This clonotype has more than one count but fewer than ten. The chain carries TRBV6-1 and TRBJ2-1; D may be TRBD2 (6 bases). V lost 7 bases to trimming and J lost 4 bases, with 17 bases between them. Germline values: CDR1 MNHNS, CDR2 SASEGT. CDR3 length: 15 amino acids. CDR3 in amino acids: CASIRRDFPYNEQFF. CDR3 coding DNA: TGTGCCAGCATCCGACGGGACTTTCCATACAATGAGCAGTTCTTC.

This clonotype occurred a few times. J is TRBJ2-1 and V is TRBV30; TRBD2 matches at 14 bases. Germline V gene sequence: CDR1 GTSNPN, CDR2 SVGIG (reference sequence). With V trimmed by 5 bases and J by 9 bases, 3 bases remained unmatched. This CDR3 has 13 residues. CDR3 nucleotides: TGTGCCTGGCGGACTAGCGGGAGGCCTGAGCAGTTCTTC. Translation: CAWRTSGRPEQFF.

The chain links TRBV4-3 to TRBJ2-7, with 7 bases that match TRBD2. This CDR3 region has 16 residues. Losses at the gene ends were 1 base for V and 0 bases for J; bases not matched to a gene: 6. Germline CDR1 and CDR2: LGHNA and YSLEER. Here the CDR3 reads CASSQAASGLSYEQYF. The DNA of the CDR3 is TGCGCCAGCAGCCAAGCGGCTAGCGGACTCTCCTACGAGCAGTACTTC.